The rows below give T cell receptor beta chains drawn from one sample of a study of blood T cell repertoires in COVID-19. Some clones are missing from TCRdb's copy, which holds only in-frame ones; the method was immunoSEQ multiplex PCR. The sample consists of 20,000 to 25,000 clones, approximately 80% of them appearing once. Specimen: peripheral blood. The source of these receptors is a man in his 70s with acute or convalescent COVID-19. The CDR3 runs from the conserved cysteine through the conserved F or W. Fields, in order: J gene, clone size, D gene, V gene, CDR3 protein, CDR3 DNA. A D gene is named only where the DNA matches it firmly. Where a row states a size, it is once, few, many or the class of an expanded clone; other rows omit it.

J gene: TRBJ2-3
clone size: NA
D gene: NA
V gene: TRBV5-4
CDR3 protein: CASSLGAPSTDTQYF
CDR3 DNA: TGTGCCAGCAGCTTGGGAGCGCCTAGCACAGATACGCAGTATTTT

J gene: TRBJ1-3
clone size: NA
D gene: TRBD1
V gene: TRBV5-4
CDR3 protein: CASSSQTGTGNTIYF
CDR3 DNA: TGTGCCAGCAGCTCTCAGACAGGGACGGGAAACACCATATATTTT

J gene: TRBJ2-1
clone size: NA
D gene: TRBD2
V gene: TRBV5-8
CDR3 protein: CASSSVGTSGNNEQFF
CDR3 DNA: TGTGCCAGCAGCTCCGTAGGGACTAGCGGGAACAATGAGCAGTTCTTC

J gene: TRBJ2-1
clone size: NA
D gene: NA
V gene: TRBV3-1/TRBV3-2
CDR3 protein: CASSPNPGQSYNEQFF
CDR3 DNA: TGTGCCAGCAGCCCCAACCCGGGACAATCCTACAATGAGCAGTTCTTC

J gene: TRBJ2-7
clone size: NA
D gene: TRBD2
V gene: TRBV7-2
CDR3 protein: CASSSYYVRTSNYEQYF
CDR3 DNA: TGTGCCAGCAGCTCCTACTACGTCAGGACTAGCAACTACGAGCAGTACTTC

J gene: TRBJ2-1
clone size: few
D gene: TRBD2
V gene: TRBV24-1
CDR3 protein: CATSRAGGPSNEQFF
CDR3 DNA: TGTGCCACCAGTAGGGCGGGAGGGCCCAGTAATGAGCAGTTCTTC

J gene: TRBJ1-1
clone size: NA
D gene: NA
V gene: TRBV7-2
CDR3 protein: CASSLDPQAEAFF
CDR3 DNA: TGTGCCAGCAGCTTAGATCCCCAGGCGGAAGCTTTCTTT

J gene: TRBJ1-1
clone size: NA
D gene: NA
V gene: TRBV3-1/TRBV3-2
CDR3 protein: CASSSPTGSQAFF
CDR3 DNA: TGTGCCAGCAGTTCCCCGACGGGATCTCAAGCTTTCTTT

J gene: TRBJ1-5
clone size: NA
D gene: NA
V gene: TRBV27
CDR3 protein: CASSLSRTGQPQHF
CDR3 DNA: TGTGCCAGCAGTTTATCACGCACTGGTCAGCCCCAGCATTTT

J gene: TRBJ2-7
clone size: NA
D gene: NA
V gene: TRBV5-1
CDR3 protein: CASSLVATRYEQYF
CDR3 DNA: TGCGCCAGCAGCTTGGTGGCAACCAGATACGAGCAGTACTTC

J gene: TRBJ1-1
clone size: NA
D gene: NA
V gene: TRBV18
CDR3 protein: CASSIQGGAFF
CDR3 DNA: TGTGCCAGCTCAATACAGGGTGGAGCTTTCTTT

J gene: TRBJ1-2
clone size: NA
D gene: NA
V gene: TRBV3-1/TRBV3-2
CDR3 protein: CASSQSGVHGYTF
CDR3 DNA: TGTGCCAGCAGCCAATCAGGGGTCCATGGCTACACCTTC

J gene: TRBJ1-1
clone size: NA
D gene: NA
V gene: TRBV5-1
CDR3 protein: CASSLVGSDEAFF
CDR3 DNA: TGCGCCAGCAGCTTGGTAGGGAGCGATGAAGCTTTCTTT

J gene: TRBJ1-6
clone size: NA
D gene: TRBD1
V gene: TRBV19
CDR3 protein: CASSQGVDNSPLHF
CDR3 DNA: TGTGCCAGTAGTCAGGGGGTAGATAATTCACCCCTCCACTTT

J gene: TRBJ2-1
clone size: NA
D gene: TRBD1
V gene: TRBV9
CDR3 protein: CASSARDRGSEQFF
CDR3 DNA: TGTGCCAGCAGCGCCCGGGACAGGGGGAGTGAGCAGTTCTTC

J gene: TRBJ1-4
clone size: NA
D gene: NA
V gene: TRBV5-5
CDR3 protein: CASSLQANLGEKLFF
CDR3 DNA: TGTGCCAGCAGCTTGCAGGCAAATCTGGGTGAAAAACTGTTTTTT

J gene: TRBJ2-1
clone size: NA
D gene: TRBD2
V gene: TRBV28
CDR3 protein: CASSLEALAGLTEQFF
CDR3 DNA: TGTGCCAGCAGTTTGGAGGCGCTAGCGGGACTAACTGAGCAGTTCTTC

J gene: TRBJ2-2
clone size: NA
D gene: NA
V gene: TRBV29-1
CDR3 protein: CSVDIAGAGELFF
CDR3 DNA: TGCAGCGTTGACATAGCAGGGGCCGGGGAGCTGTTTTTT

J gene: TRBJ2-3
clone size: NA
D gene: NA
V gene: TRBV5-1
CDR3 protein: CASSLVRGSGTDTQYF
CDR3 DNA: TGCGCCAGCAGCTTGGTTCGGGGTTCAGGCACAGATACGCAGTATTTT

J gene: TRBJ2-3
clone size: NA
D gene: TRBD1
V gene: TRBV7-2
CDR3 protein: CASSPGTGSSTDTQYF
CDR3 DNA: TGTGCCAGCAGCCCCGGGACAGGGTCTAGCACAGATACGCAGTATTTT

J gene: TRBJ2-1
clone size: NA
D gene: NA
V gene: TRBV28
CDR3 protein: CASSRTLYNEQFF
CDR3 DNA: TGTGCCAGCAGTAGGACTCTCTACAATGAGCAGTTCTTC

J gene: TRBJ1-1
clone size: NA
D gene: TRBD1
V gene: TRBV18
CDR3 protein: CASSPRQGLEINTEAFF
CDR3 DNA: TGTGCCAGCTCACCCCGACAGGGGTTAGAGATTAACACTGAAGCTTTCTTT

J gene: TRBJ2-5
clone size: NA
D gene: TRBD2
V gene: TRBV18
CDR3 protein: CASSPTSGRAELETQYF
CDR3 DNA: TGTGCCAGCTCACCGACTAGCGGGAGGGCCGAGCTGGAGACCCAGTACTTC

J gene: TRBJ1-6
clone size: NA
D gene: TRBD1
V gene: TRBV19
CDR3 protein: CATDLGQNNSPLHF
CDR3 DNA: TGTGCCACCGATCTGGGACAGAATAATTCACCCCTCCACTTT

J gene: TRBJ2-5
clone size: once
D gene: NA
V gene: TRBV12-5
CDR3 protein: CASGLRAGRQQTQYF
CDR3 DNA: TGTGCTAGTGGTTTGCGAGCAGGGCGCCAACAGACCCAGTACTTC

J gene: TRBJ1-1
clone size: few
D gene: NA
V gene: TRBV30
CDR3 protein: CAWRGQPGTEAFF
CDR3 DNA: TGTGCCTGGAGGGGACAACCCGGGACTGAAGCTTTCTTT

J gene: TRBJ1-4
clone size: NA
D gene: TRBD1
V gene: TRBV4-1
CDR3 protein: CASSHIAGQRDEKLFF
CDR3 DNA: TGCGCCAGCAGCCACATCGCGGGACAGAGAGATGAAAAACTGTTTTTT

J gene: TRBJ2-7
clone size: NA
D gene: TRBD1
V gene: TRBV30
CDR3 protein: CAWSRDRSHEQYF
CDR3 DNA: TGTGCCTGGAGTCGGGACAGGAGCCACGAGCAGTACTTC

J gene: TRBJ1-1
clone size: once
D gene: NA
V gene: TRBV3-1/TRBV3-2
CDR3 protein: CASSPEFQRGPGYRDTEAFF
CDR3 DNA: TGTGCCAGCAGCCCTGAGTTCCAAAGAGGCCCCGGATACAGGGACACTGAAGCTTTCTTT

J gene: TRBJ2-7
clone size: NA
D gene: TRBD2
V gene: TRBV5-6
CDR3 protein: CASSTIAGTYEQYF
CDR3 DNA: TGTGCCAGCAGCACCATAGCGGGTACCTACGAGCAGTACTTC

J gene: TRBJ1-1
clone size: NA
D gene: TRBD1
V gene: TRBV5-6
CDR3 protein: CASSLGMQGATEAFF
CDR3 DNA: TGTGCCAGCAGCTTGGGAATGCAGGGGGCAACTGAAGCTTTCTTT

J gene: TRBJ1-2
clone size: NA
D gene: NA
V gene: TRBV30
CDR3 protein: CAWSRGGYGYTF
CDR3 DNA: TGTGCCTGGAGCCGGGGGGGCTATGGCTACACCTTC

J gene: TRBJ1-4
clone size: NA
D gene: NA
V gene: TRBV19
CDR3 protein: CASSSGLFNEKLFF
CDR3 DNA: TGTGCCAGTAGTAGCGGACTGTTTAATGAAAAACTGTTTTTT

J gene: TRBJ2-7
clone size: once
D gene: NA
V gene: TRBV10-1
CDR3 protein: CASSVSASSSYEQYF
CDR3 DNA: TGCGCCAGCAGTGTGTCAGCTTCGAGCTCCTACGAGCAGTACTTC

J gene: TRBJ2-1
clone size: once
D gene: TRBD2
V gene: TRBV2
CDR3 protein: CASRTSGTSVESEQFF
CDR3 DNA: TGTGCCAGCAGGACCTCCGGGACTAGCGTAGAATCTGAGCAGTTCTTC

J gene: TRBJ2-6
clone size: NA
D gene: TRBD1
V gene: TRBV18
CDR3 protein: CASSLDRVGPSSGANVLTF
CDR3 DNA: TGTGCCAGCTCACTCGACAGGGTGGGGCCAAGCTCTGGGGCCAACGTCCTGACTTTC

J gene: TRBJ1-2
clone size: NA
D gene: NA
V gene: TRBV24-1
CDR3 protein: CATSGQGSYTF
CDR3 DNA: TGTGCCACCAGTGGACAAGGAAGCTACACCTTC

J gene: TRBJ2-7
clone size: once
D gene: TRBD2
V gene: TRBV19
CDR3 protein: CASSIVASGSYEQYF
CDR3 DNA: TGTGCCAGTAGTATAGTGGCTAGCGGGAGCTACGAGCAGTACTTC

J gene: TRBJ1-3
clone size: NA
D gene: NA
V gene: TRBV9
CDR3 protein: CASSKGGQRSGNTIYF
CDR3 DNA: TGTGCCAGCAGCAAGGGGGGGCAGCGCTCTGGAAACACCATATATTTT

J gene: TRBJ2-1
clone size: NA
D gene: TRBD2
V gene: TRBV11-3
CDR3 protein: CASSEGLVLDNEQFF
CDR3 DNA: TGTGCCAGCAGCGAAGGACTAGTACTCGACAATGAGCAGTTCTTC

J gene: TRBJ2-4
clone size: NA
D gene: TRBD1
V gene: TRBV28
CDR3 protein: CASRQTGGGNIQYF
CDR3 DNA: TGTGCCAGCAGACAGACAGGGGGCGGGAACATTCAGTACTTC